The 9 T cell receptor beta chains below come from one sample, sequenced in a study of cytomegalovirus exposure and HLA in healthy donors. Sequencing used immunoSEQ multiplex PCR; TCRdb keeps in-frame clones, though not all of them. The profile shows 170,000 or so clones, more than 65% of them singletons. The sequenced sample was PBMCs. The source of these receptors is a woman aged 18-29 years in good health and CMV-seropositive.

The CDR3 loop is CASSVEAGGNEQFF. The DNA of the CDR3 is TGTGCCAGCAGCGTAGAAGCGGGGGGGAATGAGCAGTTCTTC. The chain recombines TRBV9 with TRBJ2-1, with 10 positions matching TRBD2. The trim removed 0 bases at V and 7 bases at J, leaving 1 base unmatched. The CDR3 is 14 amino acids. CDR1 SGDLS and CDR2 YYNGEE come from the germline V gene.

J is TRBJ1-5 and V is TRBV7-9; unclear D gene. This CDR3 contains 13 residues. Germline-derived CDR1 and CDR2 are SEHNR and FQNEAQ (reference sequence). CDR3 sequence: CASASGGNQPQHF. The CDR3 region has the DNA TGTGCGTCGGCCTCGGGAGGGAATCAGCCCCAGCATTTT.

The chain carries TRBV5-6 and TRBJ1-2; D perhaps matches TRBD1 (5 bases). CDR1 and CDR2 from the germline V gene are SGHDT and YYEEEE. Between the trimmed V and J ends, which lost 3 bases and 2 bases, there was a span of 14 bases. The CDR3 totals 15 residues. CDR3 DNA sequence: TGTGCCAGCAGCTCGCCGGGACGGGGGAACTATGGCTACACCTTC. Protein: CASSSPGRGNYGYTF.

The chain uses TRBV29-1 and TRBJ2-7, with 7 bases matching TRBD1. The germline CDR1 and CDR2 sequences are SQVTM and ANQGSEA. Trimming removed 7 bases from V and 7 bases from J; junction bases left unmatched: 13. CDR3 length: 13 amino acids. The CDR3 nucleotides are TGCAGCGCCTCAGGACTCCCAGGGGGTGAGCAGTACTTC. It translates to CSASGLPGGEQYF.

The chain joins TRBV28 to TRBJ1-3; D is ambiguous. Trimming pared 3 bases from V and 9 bases from J, leaving 9 bases between. Germline CDR1 and CDR2: MDHEN and SYDVKM. This CDR3 is built from 12 residues. The CDR3: CASSFGESTIYF. CDR3 bases: TGTGCCAGCAGTTTTGGAGAGAGCACCATATATTTT.

The genes are TRBV5-6 and TRBJ1-5, with 7 bases that match TRBD1. The CDR3 spans 15 residues. The V gene's germline CDR1 is SGHDT and CDR2 YYEEEE. Unmatched junction bases numbered 4, after V lost 0 bases and J lost 4 bases. The CDR3 reads CASSLEQGINQPQHF. Written as DNA, the CDR3 is TGTGCCAGCAGCTTGGAACAGGGGATTAATCAGCCCCAGCATTTT.

The chain joins TRBV19 to TRBJ2-7; 9 bases line up with TRBD1. The germline CDR1 and CDR2 sequences are LNHDA and SQIVND (reference sequence). The CDR3 extends over 14 amino acids. J was trimmed by 5 bases and V by 5 bases; bases with no gene match: 7. CDR3 region: CASSSGTGRNEQYF. CDR3 DNA: TGTGCCAGTAGTTCGGGGACAGGGAGGAACGAGCAGTACTTC.

This clone was found once. The chain links TRBV27 to TRBJ2-7; weak D call: TRBD2 (5 bases). Germline V lookup: CDR1 MNHEY, CDR2 SMNVEV (reference sequence). Trimming removed 0 bases at V and 0 bases at J, with 15 bases between. CDR3 length equals 17 residues. CDR3 sequence (DNA): TGTGCCAGCAGTTTATCAAAATCTCGAGGGAGCTCCTACGAGCAGTACTTC. Translation: CASSLSKSRGSSYEQYF.

This clone was detected only once. The chain employs TRBV18 and TRBJ1-6; perhaps TRBD1 as D (6 bases). From germline, CDR1 is KGHSH and CDR2 LQKENI. V was pared by 3 bases and J by 14 bases, with 11 bases between. The length of the CDR3 is 12 residues. This chain's CDR3 is CASSPGKGALHF. The CDR3 nucleotides read TGTGCCAGCTCACCGGGTAAGGGGGCCCTCCACTTT.